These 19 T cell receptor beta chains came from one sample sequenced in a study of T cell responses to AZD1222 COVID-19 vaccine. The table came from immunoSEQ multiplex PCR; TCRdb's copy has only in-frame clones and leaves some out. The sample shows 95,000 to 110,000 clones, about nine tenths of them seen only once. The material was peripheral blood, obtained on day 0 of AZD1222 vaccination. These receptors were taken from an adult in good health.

The DNA of the CDR3 is TGCGCCAGCAGCCCATCACTAGCAGAGGAGACCCAGTACTTC. Its protein is CASSPSLAEETQYF. V gene TRBV4-3 combines with J gene TRBJ2-5; tentatively, D is TRBD2 (6 bases). V was shortened by 4 bases and J by 5 bases, with 14 bases between the two germline ends. The germline V gene encodes CDR1 LGHNA and CDR2 YSLEER. The CDR3 contains 14 residues.

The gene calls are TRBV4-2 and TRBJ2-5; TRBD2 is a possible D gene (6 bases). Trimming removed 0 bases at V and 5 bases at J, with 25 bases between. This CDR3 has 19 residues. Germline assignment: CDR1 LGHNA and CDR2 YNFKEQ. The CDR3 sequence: CASSQDLPRGVTRLETQYF. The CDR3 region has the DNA TGTGCCAGCAGCCAAGATCTGCCGCGGGGCGTAACAAGGTTGGAGACCCAGTACTTC.

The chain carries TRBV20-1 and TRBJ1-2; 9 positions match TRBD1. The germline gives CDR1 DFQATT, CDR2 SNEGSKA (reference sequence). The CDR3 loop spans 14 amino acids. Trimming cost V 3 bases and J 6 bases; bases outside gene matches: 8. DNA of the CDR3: TGCAGTGCTAGTTTCCGGACAGGGGAGAATGGCTACACCTTC. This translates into CSASFRTGENGYTF.

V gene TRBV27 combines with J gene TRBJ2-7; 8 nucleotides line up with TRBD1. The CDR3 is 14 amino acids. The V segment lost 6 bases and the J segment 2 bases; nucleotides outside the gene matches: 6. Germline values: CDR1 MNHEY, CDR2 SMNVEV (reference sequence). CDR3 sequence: CASSGQGLPYEQYF. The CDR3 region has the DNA TGTGCCAGCAGCGGACAGGGACTCCCCTACGAGCAGTACTTC.

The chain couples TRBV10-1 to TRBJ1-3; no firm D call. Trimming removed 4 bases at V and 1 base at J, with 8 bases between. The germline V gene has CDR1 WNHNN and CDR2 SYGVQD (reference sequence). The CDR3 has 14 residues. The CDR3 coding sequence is TGCGCCAGCAGTGCGGGATTTTCTGGAAACACCATATATTTT. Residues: CASSAGFSGNTIYF.

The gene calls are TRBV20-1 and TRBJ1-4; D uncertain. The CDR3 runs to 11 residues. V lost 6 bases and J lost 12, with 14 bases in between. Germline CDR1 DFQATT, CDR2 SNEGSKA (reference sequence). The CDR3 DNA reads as TGCAGTGCCCTTACCGGGAGGGAACTGTTTTTT. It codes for CSALTGRELFF.

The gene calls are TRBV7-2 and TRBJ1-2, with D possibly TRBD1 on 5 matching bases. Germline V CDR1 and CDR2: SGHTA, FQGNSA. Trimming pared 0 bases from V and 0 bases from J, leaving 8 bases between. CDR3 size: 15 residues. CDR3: CASSLADITNYGYTF. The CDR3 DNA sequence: TGTGCCAGCAGCTTAGCGGACATCACTAACTATGGCTACACCTTC.

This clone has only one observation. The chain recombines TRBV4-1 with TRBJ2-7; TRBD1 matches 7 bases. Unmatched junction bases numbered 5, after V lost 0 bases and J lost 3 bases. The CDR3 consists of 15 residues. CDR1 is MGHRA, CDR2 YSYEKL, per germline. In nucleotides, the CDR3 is TGCGCCAGCAGCCAAGATTGGACAGGAAGCTACGAGCAGTACTTC. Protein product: CASSQDWTGSYEQYF.

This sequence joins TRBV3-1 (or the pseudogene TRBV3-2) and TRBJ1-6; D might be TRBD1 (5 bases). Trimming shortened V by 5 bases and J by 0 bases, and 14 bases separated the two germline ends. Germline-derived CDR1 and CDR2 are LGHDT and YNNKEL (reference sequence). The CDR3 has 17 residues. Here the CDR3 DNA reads TGTGCCAGCAGCTCCCGGGACTCGATCTCCTATAATTCACCCCTCCACTTT. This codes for CASSSRDSISYNSPLHF.

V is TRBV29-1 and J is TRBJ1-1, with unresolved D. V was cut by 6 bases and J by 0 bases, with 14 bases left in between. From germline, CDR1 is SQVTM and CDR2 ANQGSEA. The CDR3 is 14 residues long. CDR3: CSVPKSVLNTEAFF. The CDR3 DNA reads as TGCAGCGTCCCAAAGTCCGTATTGAACACTGAAGCTTTCTTT.

The DNA for the CDR3 is TGCGCCAGCAGCTTGGTCCCCGGGACAGGATTAGGGGAGCAGTACTTC. Protein: CASSLVPGTGLGEQYF. The chain recombines TRBV5-1 with TRBJ2-7; TRBD1 aligns across 8 bases. Trimming took 0 bases from V and 7 from J; bases not matched to a gene: 12. The germline V gene encodes CDR1 SGHRS and CDR2 YFSETQ. CDR3 length: 16 amino acids.

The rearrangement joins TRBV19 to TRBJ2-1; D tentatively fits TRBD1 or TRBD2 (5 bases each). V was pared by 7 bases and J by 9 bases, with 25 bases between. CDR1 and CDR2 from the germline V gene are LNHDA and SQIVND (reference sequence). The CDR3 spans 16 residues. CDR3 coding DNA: TGTGCCAGTAATACCCCCGGGGACCTTAAGAGATCTGAGCAGTTCTTC. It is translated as CASNTPGDLKRSEQFF.

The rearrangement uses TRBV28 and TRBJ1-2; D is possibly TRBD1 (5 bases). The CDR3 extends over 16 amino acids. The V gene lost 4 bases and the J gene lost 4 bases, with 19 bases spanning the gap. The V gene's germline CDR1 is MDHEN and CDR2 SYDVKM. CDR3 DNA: TGTGCCAGCAGTTCAACACGCCGCGGGACTGGCTATGGCTACACCTTC. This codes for CASSSTRRGTGYGYTF.

CDR3 in DNA: TGTGCCAGCAGTTACTTAGGTGGGGGGAACACTGAAGCTTTCTTT. It translates to CASSYLGGGNTEAFF. The genes are TRBV5-5 and TRBJ1-1, with TRBD1 as a possible D gene (5 bases). V shed 5 bases and J shed 1 base, with 15 bases lying between them. The CDR3 has 15 amino acids. Germline V gene lookup returns CDR1 SGHKS and CDR2 YYEKEE (reference sequence). The full variable domain, rest sourced from reference TRBV5-5 and TRBJ1-1, is DAGVTQSPTHLIKTRGQQVTLRCSPISGHKSVSWYQQVLGQGPQFIFQYYEKEERGRGNFPDRFSARQFPNYSSELNVNALLLGDSALYLCASSYLGGGNTEAFFGQGTRLTVV.

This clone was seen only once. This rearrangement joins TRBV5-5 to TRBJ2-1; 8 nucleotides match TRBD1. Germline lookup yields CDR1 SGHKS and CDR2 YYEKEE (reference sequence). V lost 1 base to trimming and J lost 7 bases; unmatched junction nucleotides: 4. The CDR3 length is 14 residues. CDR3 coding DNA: TGTGCCAGCAGCTTGACAGGGGGAGGAAATGAGCAGTTCTTC. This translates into CASSLTGGGNEQFF.

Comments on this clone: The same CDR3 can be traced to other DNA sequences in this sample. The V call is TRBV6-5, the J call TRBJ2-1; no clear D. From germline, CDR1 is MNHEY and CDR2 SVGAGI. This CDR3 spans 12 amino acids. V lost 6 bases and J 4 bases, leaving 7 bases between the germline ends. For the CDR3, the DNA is TGTGCCAGCAGCCGATCGTACAATGAGCAGTTCTTC. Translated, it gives CASSRSYNEQFF.

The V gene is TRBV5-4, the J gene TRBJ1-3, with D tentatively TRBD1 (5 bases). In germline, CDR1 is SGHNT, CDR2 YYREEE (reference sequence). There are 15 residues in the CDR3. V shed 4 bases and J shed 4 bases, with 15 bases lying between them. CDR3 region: CASSMQGLAGNTIYF. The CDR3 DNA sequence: TGTGCCAGCAGCATGCAGGGTCTAGCGGGAAACACCATATATTTT.

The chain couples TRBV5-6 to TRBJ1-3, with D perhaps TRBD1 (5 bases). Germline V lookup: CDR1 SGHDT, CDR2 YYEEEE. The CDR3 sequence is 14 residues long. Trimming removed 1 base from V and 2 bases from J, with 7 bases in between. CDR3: CASSLWGPGNTIYF. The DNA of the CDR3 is TGTGCCAGCAGCTTGTGGGGCCCTGGAAACACCATATATTTT.

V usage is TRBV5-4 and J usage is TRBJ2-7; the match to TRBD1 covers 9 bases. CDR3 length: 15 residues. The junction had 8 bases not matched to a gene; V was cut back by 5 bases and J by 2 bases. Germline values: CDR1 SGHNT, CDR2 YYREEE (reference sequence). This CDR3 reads CASSRQGQGTYEQYF. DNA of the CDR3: TGTGCCAGCAGTAGGCAGGGACAGGGAACCTACGAGCAGTACTTC.